The 10 T cell receptor beta chains presented below share a single source sample, sequenced in a study of blood T cell repertoires in COVID-19. Clones were sequenced by immunoSEQ multiplex PCR, and TCRdb holds only the in-frame ones, with some missing. The repertoire holds 90,000 to 100,000 clones, with less than 95% as singletons. The sample was peripheral blood. The origin of the receptors is a man aged 45-65 years with acute or convalescent COVID-19.

The rearrangement links TRBV4-1 to TRBJ2-7; D is uncertain. The V and J ends lost 1 base and 7 bases respectively, with 11 bases between them. CDR3 length equals 13 residues. Germline CDR1 MGHRA, CDR2 YSYEKL. The CDR3 loop is CASSQGAAEEQYF. CDR3 sequence (DNA): TGCGCCAGCAGCCAAGGAGCTGCTGAGGAGCAGTACTTC.

V is TRBV18 and J is TRBJ1-5, with TRBD1 matching 7 bases. V lost 2 bases to trimming and J lost 5 bases; unmatched junction nucleotides: 6. The CDR3 sequence is 15 residues long. Looked up from germline, CDR1 is KGHSH and CDR2 is LQKENI. The CDR3 region has the DNA TGTGCCAGCTCACCATCGACAGGGTATGATCAGCCCCAGCATTTT. The encoded protein is CASSPSTGYDQPQHF.

This clone was counted a single time. The chain uses TRBV9 and TRBJ2-1, with TRBD2 identical over 7 bases. This CDR3 has 15 amino acids. V shed 0 bases, J shed 6 bases, and the junction held 6 bases outside the gene matches. CDR1 SGDLS and CDR2 YYNGEE come from the germline V gene. The CDR3 DNA sequence: TGTGCCAGCAGCGTAGGGGGCGGGAGTGGCAATGAGCAGTTCTTC. It translates to CASSVGGGSGNEQFF.

The chain is built from TRBV29-1 and TRBJ1-2; unclear D gene. From germline, CDR1 is SQVTM and CDR2 ANQGSEA. Trimming pared 4 bases from V and 4 bases from J, leaving 7 bases between. The CDR3 extends over 11 amino acids. CDR3 protein: CSVASSYGYTF. The CDR3 nucleotides read TGCAGCGTTGCCTCCAGCTATGGCTACACCTTC.

CDR3 amino acids: CASSLSGMITGELFF. Written as DNA, the CDR3 is TGTGCCAGCAGTTTGTCAGGGATGATCACCGGGGAGCTGTTTTTT. The chain uses TRBV27 and TRBJ2-2; D is possibly TRBD1 (5 bases). The CDR3 is 15 amino acids. Germline CDR1 and CDR2: MNHEY and SMNVEV (reference sequence). The ends were cut back, 3 bases at V and 4 bases at J, with 12 bases in the middle.

This clone has just one count. The chain joins TRBV5-6 to TRBJ2-2, with TRBD1 matching over 8 bases. The CDR3 has 15 amino acids. The J segment lost 3 bases and the V segment lost 2 bases, leaving 3 bases of the junction unmatched. From germline, CDR1 is SGHDT and CDR2 YYEEEE. DNA for the CDR3: TGTGCCAGCAGCTTTGGGACAGGTTACACCGGGGAGCTGTTTTTT. Its translation is CASSFGTGYTGELFF. The full variable domain, rest sourced from reference TRBV5-6 and TRBJ2-2, is DAGVTQSPTHLIKTRGQQVTLRCSPKSGHDTVSWYQQALGQGPQFIFQYYEEEERQRGNFPDRFSGHQFPNYSSELNVNALLLGDSALYLCASSFGTGYTGELFFGEGSRLTVL.

J is TRBJ1-1 and V is TRBV4-3; 9 bases agree with TRBD1. Germline assignment: CDR1 LGHNA and CDR2 YSLEER. This CDR3 comprises 15 residues. V lost 4 bases, J lost 4 bases, and 7 bases stayed unmatched. The CDR3, as DNA: TGCGCCAGCAGCCCAGACGACAGGGGGGGCACTGAAGCTTTCTTT. The encoded protein is CASSPDDRGGTEAFF.

V is TRBV11-3 and J is TRBJ2-5; 12 bases map to TRBD2. Germline CDR1 reads SGHNT; CDR2 reads YENEEA. The CDR3 loop spans 17 amino acids. J lost 4 bases, V lost 1 base, and 7 bases had no gene match. CDR3 DNA sequence: TGTGCCAGCAGCTTAGGTCCCCTAGCGGGAGGGCCAGAGACCCAGTACTTC. The encoded protein is CASSLGPLAGGPETQYF.

The V call is TRBV12-3 or TRBV12-4, the J call TRBJ2-5; possibly TRBD2 for D (5 bases). V was cut by 5 bases and J by 5 bases, with 12 bases left in between. CDR3 length: 13 amino acids. The CDR3 DNA is TGTGCCAGCAGTCAGCTCACGGGGGAGACCCAGTACTTC. It is translated as CASSQLTGETQYF.

The V call is TRBV6-5, the J call TRBJ1-2, with 7 bases lining up with TRBD1. Losses at the gene ends were 0 bases for V and 4 bases for J; bases not matched to a gene: 5. CDR1 is MNHEY and CDR2 is SVGAGI in the germline V gene. The CDR3 loop spans 15 amino acids. CDR3 sequence reads: CASSYSTGSSYGYTF. The CDR3 nucleotides read TGTGCCAGCAGTTACTCGACAGGGTCTAGCTATGGCTACACCTTC.